This T cell receptor beta chain originates from a study of technical replicates of blood from several donors. V lost 5 bases and J lost 4; bases outside the gene matches: 7. This CDR3 region has 14 residues. In germline, CDR1 is SEHNR, CDR2 FQNEAQ (reference sequence). Clones were sequenced by immunoSEQ multiplex PCR, and TCRdb holds only the in-frame ones, with some missing. The sample includes some 73,000 clones, roughly 90% of them seen just once. The clonotype originates from a human donor in good health. Some clones in this sample may be carry-over from other donors' samples. The chain joins TRBV7-9 to TRBJ1-2, with 7 bases lining up with TRBD1. Input material: PBMCs. The CDR3 DNA follows: TGTGCCAGCAGCACAACAGGGGACAGCTATGGCTACACCTTC. Its translation: CASSTTGDSYGYTF.